The sequence of this T cell receptor beta chain was determined in a study of CD8+CD57+ T cells in acquired aplastic anemia. Patients who underwent sequencing had shown CD8+CD57+ cell expansion by flow cytometry. Blood was sampled before the patients had received any therapy. Profiling that covered TCR beta VDJ and CDR3 relied on genomic DNA as its template. TCRdb processed the reads anew with MiXCR; each CDR3 protein has one entry. The sample yields 150,000 to 200,000 distinct CDR3 sequences, roughly 50% seen once. Ends included, the CDR3 has 14 residues. Germline values: CDR1 MNHEY, CDR2 SVGEGT. The study's findings and limits: In common between the patients and the controls were approximately 28 CD8+ CDR3 sequences. Significant differences in CD8+ Simpson's diversity were not observed between patients and controls.

In the case of this clonotype: What it binds is unknown. Because the CDR3's place on the DNA is in doubt, the DNA is left out and the CDR3 is given as listed by TCRdb.

The TCR sequence derives from a human donor with aplastic anemia. Sequenced material: sorted CD4+, CD8+, or CD8+CD57+ T cells (not recorded which) from PBMCs. The chain employs TRBV6-2 or TRBV6-3 and TRBJ1-1; TRBD1, the table's D call, was not compared with the DNA. This CDR3 is CASRTFGAETEAFF.